This entry is about one T cell receptor beta chain. The same CDR3 also results from other DNA sequences found in this sample. J gave up 2 bases and V 0 bases, and 0 bases lay outside the gene matches. CDR1 and CDR2 from the germline V gene are LGHNA and YSLEER. The CDR3 totals 16 residues. TCRdb's table, derived via immunoSEQ multiplex PCR, lists solely in-frame clones and lacks some. The table includes 60,000 to 70,000 clones, about nine tenths detected once. This record comes from a study of T cell changes during pregnancy in multiple sclerosis. Sequenced material: peripheral blood, taken in the second trimester of pregnancy. The receptor was isolated from a female donor with multiple sclerosis, enrolled in a pregnancy study. The genes are TRBV4-3 and TRBJ2-1; 11 nucleotides agree with TRBD2. The CDR3 region has the DNA TGCGCCAGCAGCCAAGATAGCGGGGGGGCCTACAATGAGCAGTTCTTC. Its translation: CASSQDSGGAYNEQFF.